One sample yielded the 29 T cell receptor beta chains listed below, sequenced in a study of cytomegalovirus exposure and HLA in healthy donors. PCR amplification relied on 60 Vbeta primers (plus 13 Jbeta primers). Produced via immunoSEQ multiplex PCR; TCRdb's table is partial and in-frame only. The table records about 150,000 clones, 65% to 90% of them present only once. The material sequenced was PBMCs. The receptors here all came from a woman aged 18-29 years in good health and CMV-seronegative.

V and J are TRBV2 and TRBJ2-5; possibly TRBD1 for D (7 bases). Trimming took off 6 bases at V and 0 bases at J, with 11 bases between the two ends. The CDR3 sequence is 14 residues long. The germline gives CDR1 SNHLY, CDR2 FYNNEI. The CDR3, as DNA: TGTGCCAGCAGCGCGGGACAGAACCAAGAGACCCAGTACTTC. It is translated as CASSAGQNQETQYF.

This clone was seen just once. The chain employs TRBV5-1 and TRBJ1-1, with TRBD1 matching 11 bases. The length of the CDR3 is 16 residues. V shed 4 bases, J shed 4 bases, and the junction held 9 bases outside the gene matches. The V gene's germline CDR1 is SGHRS and CDR2 YFSETQ. The CDR3 region has the DNA TGCGCCAGCAGCCGGCGGACAGGGGGCGGTGGCACTGAAGCTTTCTTT. It yields the protein CASSRRTGGGGTEAFF.

To note about this clone: In the same sample, other DNA sequences code for this CDR3. The chain joins TRBV28 to TRBJ2-7; D is uncertain. The CDR3 has 11 residues. The ends were cut back, 5 bases at V and 4 bases at J, with 6 bases in the middle. Germline CDR1 reads MDHEN; CDR2 reads SYDVKM. The CDR3: CASSHTYEQYF. The DNA for the CDR3 is TGTGCCAGCAGTCACACATACGAGCAGTACTTC.

The J gene is TRBJ1-1, the V gene TRBV5-4; D is possibly TRBD1 (5 bases). Trimming shortened V by 5 bases and J by 7 bases, and 15 bases separated the two germline ends. The CDR3 is 13 amino acids. The germline gives CDR1 SGHNT, CDR2 YYREEE (reference sequence). CDR3: CASREGTNDEAFF. The CDR3 nucleotides read TGTGCCAGCAGGGAGGGGACGAACGATGAAGCTTTCTTT.

This clone was counted between two and nine times. The chain combines TRBV4-2 with TRBJ1-1; possible D gene TRBD1, 6 bases. Germline CDR1 and CDR2: LGHNA and YNFKEQ. Trimming took off 0 bases at V and 0 bases at J, with 8 bases between the two ends. This CDR3 has 15 residues. This chain's CDR3 is CASSQDYRVNTEAFF. In nucleotides, the CDR3 is TGTGCCAGCAGCCAAGACTACAGGGTGAACACTGAAGCTTTCTTT.

The chain couples TRBV18 to TRBJ1-1, with TRBD1 as a possible D gene (5 bases). The V and J ends lost 1 base and 4 bases respectively, with 10 bases between them. Germline CDR1 is KGHSH and CDR2 is LQKENI. This CDR3 is 14 amino acids long. CDR3 in amino acids: CASSPLPQGTEAFF. The CDR3 coding sequence is TGTGCCAGCTCACCACTCCCCCAGGGCACTGAAGCTTTCTTT.

The chain's CDR3 is CASSPTGAYEQYF. The DNA for the CDR3 is TGTGCCAGCAGCCCGACCGGGGCCTACGAGCAGTACTTC. The rearrangement links TRBV9 to TRBJ2-7, with D tentatively TRBD2 (5 bases). Germline CDR1 reads SGDLS; CDR2 reads YYNGEE. V lost 4 bases, J lost 2 bases, and 10 bases lay in between. This CDR3 is 13 amino acids long.

Only a few counts were recorded for this clone. This chain links TRBV6-5 with TRBJ2-6; D gene ambiguous. Trimming took 5 bases from V and 0 from J, leaving 5 bases between them. CDR3 length: 14 amino acids. Germline values: CDR1 MNHEY, CDR2 SVGAGI. CDR3 sequence reads: CASSEISGANVLTF. DNA of the CDR3: TGTGCCAGCAGTGAGATCTCTGGGGCCAACGTCCTGACTTTC.

This clone has a handful of counts. The chain recombines TRBV19 with TRBJ1-1; D remains ambiguous. The germline V and J ends were trimmed by 7 bases and 0 bases, with 24 bases remaining between them. CDR1 is LNHDA, CDR2 SQIVND, per germline (reference sequence). This CDR3 spans 18 amino acids. Written as DNA, the CDR3 is TGTGCCAGTACCCGAAGGAGGCCCTTGGGCAACGTGAACACTGAAGCTTTCTTT. This sequence encodes CASTRRRPLGNVNTEAFF.

The V gene is TRBV7-8, the J gene TRBJ2-2; D gene unclear. Germline V lookup: CDR1 SGHVS, CDR2 FQNEAQ. The CDR3 loop spans 14 amino acids. Trimming removed 2 bases from V and 4 bases from J, with 8 bases in between. DNA for the CDR3: TGTGCCAGCAGCTTAAGTCTATCCACCGGGGAGCTGTTTTTT. This encodes CASSLSLSTGELFF.

The genes are TRBV10-1 and TRBJ2-2; 7 bases are a match to TRBD1. Germline CDR1 and CDR2: WNHNN and SYGVQD (reference sequence). The CDR3 is made up of 17 amino acids. With 6 bases clipped from V and 0 bases from J, the junction kept 10 bases outside the gene matches. CDR3 region: CASSHHPGQPNTGELFF. CDR3 sequence (DNA): TGCGCCAGCAGCCACCACCCGGGACAGCCGAACACCGGGGAGCTGTTTTTT.

V is TRBV2 and J is TRBJ2-7; TRBD1 aligns across 7 bases. The germline CDR1 and CDR2 sequences are SNHLY and FYNNEI. The V segment lost 6 bases and the J segment 3 bases; nucleotides outside the gene matches: 11. The CDR3 is 15 residues long. The CDR3 protein is CASRADRILDYEQYF. In DNA form, the CDR3 reads TGTGCCAGCAGGGCGGACAGGATCTTGGACTACGAGCAGTACTTC.

V usage is TRBV2 and J usage is TRBJ1-5, with 9 bases aligning to TRBD1. J lost 0 bases, V lost 3 bases, and 6 bases had no gene match. Germline V lookup: CDR1 SNHLY, CDR2 FYNNEI. This CDR3 is built from 17 residues. CDR3 DNA: TGTGCCAGCAGTGATGGCGGGACAGGGAATAGCAATCAGCCCCAGCATTTT. It translates to CASSDGGTGNSNQPQHF.

This rearrangement joins TRBV19 to TRBJ2-2; D perhaps matches TRBD2 (5 bases). CDR1 LNHDA and CDR2 SQIVND come from the germline V gene (reference sequence). The CDR3 length is 14 residues. Trimming took 6 bases from V and 4 from J, leaving 12 bases between them. The chain's CDR3 is CASRASPATGELFF. CDR3 nucleotides: TGTGCCAGTAGAGCTAGCCCGGCCACCGGGGAGCTGTTTTTT.

This clone was counted only a few times. V gene TRBV7-2 combines with J gene TRBJ1-5; D not certain. The CDR3 is made up of 13 amino acids. Trimming took off 5 bases at V and 6 bases at J, with 11 bases between the two ends. Per germline, CDR1 SGHTA and CDR2 FQGNSA. CDR3 sequence reads: CASSTGWGQPQHF. Here the CDR3 DNA reads TGTGCCAGCAGCACGGGATGGGGTCAGCCCCAGCATTTT.

The chain carries TRBV6-1 and TRBJ2-1; D call uncertain. V dropped 2 bases and J dropped 15 bases, with 11 bases sitting between them. The CDR3 contains 11 residues. Germline CDR1 is MNHNS and CDR2 is SASEGT. The CDR3 loop is CASSELEKRFF. CDR3 in DNA: TGTGCCAGCAGTGAACTAGAGAAGCGGTTCTTC.

This chain connects TRBV6-4 to TRBJ1-6, with D hard to call. Germline assignment: CDR1 MRHNA and CDR2 SNTAGT. Trimming removed 2 bases from V and 9 bases from J, with 11 bases in between. The CDR3 contains 14 residues. CDR3 bases: TGTGCCAGCAGTGACAACGGTTGGGCTTCACCCCTCCACTTT. Translated, it gives CASSDNGWASPLHF.

The rearrangement uses TRBV10-1 and TRBJ1-2; D not certain. V was pared by 8 bases and J by 5 bases, with 9 bases between. The germline V gene encodes CDR1 WNHNN and CDR2 SYGVQD (reference sequence). CDR3 size: 11 residues. The CDR3 DNA is TGCGCCAGCTCGTGGCAGTATGGCTACACCTTC. Its protein product is CASSWQYGYTF.

The chain has TRBV12-5 and TRBJ2-1; D not resolved. This CDR3 region has 14 residues. V lost 2 bases and J lost 4, with 9 bases in between. Germline V gene lookup returns CDR1 LGHNT and CDR2 FRNRAP. The CDR3 bases are TGTGCTAGTGGTTTGCGTCAGGTTTACAATGAGCAGTTCTTC. The encoded protein is CASGLRQVYNEQFF.

The CDR3 is CAWSRVTGELFF. The DNA of the CDR3 is TGTGCCTGGAGTCGGGTCACCGGGGAGCTGTTTTTT. The chain employs TRBV30 and TRBJ2-2; D unclear. V was cut by 2 bases and J by 4 bases, with 5 bases left in between. The CDR3 has 12 amino acids. Per germline, CDR1 GTSNPN and CDR2 SVGIG (reference sequence).

V gene TRBV13 combines with J gene TRBJ1-5; TRBD1 aligns across 9 bases. V shed 6 bases and J 7 bases; nucleotides not matched to a gene: 7. In germline, CDR1 is PRHDT, CDR2 FYEKMQ (reference sequence). The CDR3 contains 14 residues. CDR3: CASRRTGAGQPQHF. In DNA, the CDR3 is TGTGCCAGCAGAAGGACAGGGGCTGGACAGCCCCAGCATTTT.

The rearrangement uses TRBV29-1 and TRBJ1-1; D call uncertain. The V gene's germline CDR1 is SQVTM and CDR2 ANQGSEA. This CDR3 contains 14 residues. Trimming removed 0 bases from V and 1 base from J, with 9 bases in between. The CDR3 loop reads CSVEDGGENTEAFF. The CDR3 region has the DNA TGCAGCGTTGAAGATGGAGGCGAGAACACTGAAGCTTTCTTT.

This clone was counted between two and nine times. This chain connects TRBV27 to TRBJ2-6; 8 nucleotides line up with TRBD1. V shed 3 bases and J 0 bases; nucleotides not matched to a gene: 4. There are 17 residues in the CDR3. Looked up from germline, CDR1 is MNHEY and CDR2 is SMNVEV (reference sequence). CDR3 in DNA: TGTGCCAGCAGTTTGGGGACAGGAGACTCTGGGGCCAACGTCCTGACTTTC. Translating gives CASSLGTGDSGANVLTF.

This sequence joins TRBV28 and TRBJ2-7; TRBD1 agrees at 8 bases. Germline V CDR1 and CDR2: MDHEN, SYDVKM. The trim removed 5 bases at V and 5 bases at J, leaving 8 bases unmatched. The CDR3 consists of 14 residues. DNA for the CDR3: TGTGCCAGCAGTCCCCGGACAGGGTGGGACGAGCAGTACTTC. This gives the protein CASSPRTGWDEQYF. Variable domain in full (rest from reference TRBV28 and TRBJ2-7): DVKVTQSSRYLVKRTGEKVFLECVQDMDHENMFWYRQDPGLGLRLIYFSYDVKMKEKGDIPEGYSVSREKKERFSLILESASTNQTSMYLCASSPRTGWDEQYFGPGTRLTVT.

This clone occurred a few times. V gene TRBV6-1 combines with J gene TRBJ2-3, with 7 bases fitting TRBD2. Germline V gene data show CDR1 as MNHNS and CDR2 as SASEGT. With V trimmed by 6 bases and J by 3 bases, 3 bases remained unmatched. The CDR3 contains 13 residues. The CDR3 nucleotides read TGTGCCAGCAGGACTAGCTGGACAGATACGCAGTATTTT. This sequence encodes CASRTSWTDTQYF.

The chain has TRBV6-5 and TRBJ2-7, with 9 nucleotides matching TRBD1. The V gene end was trimmed by 5 bases and the J gene end by 3 bases; junction bases not matched to a gene: 8. This CDR3 region has 15 residues. Looked up from germline, CDR1 is MNHEY and CDR2 is SVGAGI. The CDR3 DNA reads TGTGCCAGCAGTACCCCGGGACAGGGTCTCTACGAGCAGTACTTC. Residues: CASSTPGQGLYEQYF.

J is TRBJ2-5 and V is TRBV9; a weak D match, TRBD2 (7 bases). The germline V gene has CDR1 SGDLS and CDR2 YYNGEE. The CDR3 contains 15 residues. The germline V and J ends were trimmed by 2 bases and 5 bases, with 16 bases remaining between them. Here the CDR3 reads CASSVEGGRGETQYF. CDR3 nucleotides: TGTGCCAGCAGCGTCGAGGGGGGGCGCGGGGAGACCCAGTACTTC.

The chain has TRBV7-6 and TRBJ2-7; tentative D call: TRBD2 (5 bases). V was trimmed by 4 bases and J by 6 bases, leaving 10 bases between them. Germline CDR1 and CDR2: SGHVS and FNYEAQ. The CDR3 runs to 12 residues. The CDR3: CASSSRESEQYF. CDR3 bases: TGTGCCAGCAGCTCCCGGGAATCCGAGCAGTACTTC.

J is TRBJ2-5 and V is TRBV18; D gene ambiguous. CDR3 length: 13 amino acids. CDR1 and CDR2 from the germline V gene are KGHSH and LQKENI. Between the trimmed V and J ends, which lost 6 bases and 2 bases, there was a span of 10 bases. The chain's CDR3 is CASSYRQQETQYF. CDR3 nucleotides: TGTGCCAGCTCTTACCGTCAGCAAGAGACCCAGTACTTC.